Following are 10 T cell receptor beta chains from one sample sequenced in a study of CD8 T cells in Susac syndrome. Random-hexamer reverse transcription was applied to about 0.5 to 1 ug RNA. TCRdb reprocessed the immunoSEQ multiplex PCR reads via MiXCR and lists one record per CDR3 protein. In the table there are about 180,000 distinct CDR3 sequences, around 95% of which are singletons. Material: CD8+ T cells from PBMCs. These receptors all stem from a human donor with multiple sclerosis.

The V and J genes are TRBV20-1 and TRBJ2-7, with TRBD2 matching 14 bases. After removal of 0 bases from V and 3 bases from J, the junction contained 10 bases not matched to a gene. Germline lookup yields CDR1 DFQATT and CDR2 SNEGSKA (reference sequence). The CDR3 loop spans 18 amino acids. The CDR3 loop reads CSARDLTSGRAPVYEQYF. CDR3 bases: TGCAGTGCTAGAGATCTGACTAGCGGGAGGGCTCCTGTCTACGAGCAGTACTTC.

The J gene is TRBJ2-1, the V gene TRBV27, with 13 bases fitting TRBD2. The CDR3 contains 16 residues. Germline trimming cut 6 bases from V and 6 bases from J; bases unmatched to any gene: 8. Germline-derived CDR1 and CDR2 are MNHEY and SMNVEV (reference sequence). The CDR3 sequence is CASRPLLAGGINEQFF. CDR3 in DNA: TGTGCCAGCAGACCTTTACTAGCGGGAGGGATCAATGAGCAGTTCTTC.

V usage is TRBV2 and J usage is TRBJ2-1; D is unresolved. V shed 10 bases and J shed 5 bases, with 12 bases lying between them. This CDR3 is built from 12 residues. Germline values: CDR1 SNHLY, CDR2 FYNNEI. This CDR3 is CATQTRNNEQFF. CDR3 coding DNA: TGTGCCACCCAAACACGAAACAATGAGCAGTTCTTC. Using reference TRBV2 and TRBJ2-1 for the parts outside the CDR3, the full variable domain is EPEVTQTPSHQVTQMGQEVILRCVPISNHLYFYWYRQILGQKVEFLVSFYNNEISEKSEIFDDQFSVERPDGSNFTLKIRSTKLEDSAMYFCATQTRNNEQFFGPGTRLTVL.

The J gene is TRBJ1-2, the V gene TRBV5-4, with D hard to call. The CDR3 loop spans 15 amino acids. Germline lookup yields CDR1 SGHNT and CDR2 YYREEE (reference sequence). V shed 4 bases and J shed 4 bases, with 17 bases lying between them. The CDR3 bases are TGTGCCAGCAGCGACTCCCCGGTTCAGATCTATGGCTACACCTTC. Translating it yields CASSDSPVQIYGYTF.

J is TRBJ2-2 and V is TRBV20-1, with D uncertain. The CDR3 totals 15 residues. The germline CDR1 and CDR2 sequences are DFQATT and SNEGSKA (reference sequence). V dropped 3 bases and J dropped 4 bases, with 15 bases sitting between them. The DNA for the CDR3 is TGCAGTGCTAGTCAAACTGGAACGGGCACCGGGGAGCTGTTTTTT. Amino acids: CSASQTGTGTGELFF.

The chain combines TRBV29-1 with TRBJ1-1; D remains unclear. V lost 3 bases and J lost 5, with 4 bases in between. The CDR3 covers 10 residues. Germline CDR1 SQVTM, CDR2 ANQGSEA. In DNA form, the CDR3 reads TGCAGCGTTGAGACAACTGAAGCTTTCTTT. Translating it yields CSVETTEAFF.

This sequence joins TRBV7-3 and TRBJ2-3, with 9 bases fitting TRBD1. The CDR3 runs 16 residues. V gave up 5 bases and J gave up 1 base; unmatched junction bases: 7. Germline V gene data show CDR1 as SGHTA and CDR2 as FQGTGA. The CDR3 DNA reads as TGTGCCAGCAGCCCCGGGACAGGGCTGGGCACAGATACGCAGTATTTT. Protein: CASSPGTGLGTDTQYF.

This chain connects TRBV29-1 to TRBJ2-7; D uncertain. V was shortened by 2 bases and J by 4 bases, with 9 bases between the two germline ends. Germline V lookup: CDR1 SQVTM, CDR2 ANQGSEA. CDR3 length: 12 residues. The CDR3 region is CSVEQGRYEQYF. The CDR3 DNA reads as TGCAGCGTTGAACAAGGACGGTACGAGCAGTACTTC.

This chain joins TRBV9 and TRBJ2-7; D uncertain. The CDR3 is 13 amino acids. CDR1 is SGDLS and CDR2 is YYNGEE in the germline V gene. V lost 1 base and J 3 bases, leaving 8 bases between the germline ends. This chain's CDR3 is CASSVSEHYEQYF. As DNA, the CDR3 is TGTGCCAGCAGCGTAAGCGAGCACTACGAGCAGTACTTC.

The chain recombines TRBV30 with TRBJ1-5; unclear D gene. The CDR3 is made up of 14 amino acids. Per germline, CDR1 GTSNPN and CDR2 SVGIG (reference sequence). V lost 1 base, J lost 2 bases, and 9 bases lay in between. For the CDR3, the DNA is TGTGCCTGGAGTGGGGGAATAGGCAATCAGCCCCAGCATTTT. Residues: CAWSGGIGNQPQHF.